Below, 9 T cell receptor beta chains from the same sample are listed, as sequenced in a study of regulatory T cells in long-lasting Graves disease. CDR3 regions were amplified by Arm-PCR using iRepertoire HTBI primers to build TCR beta libraries. MiXCR, run by TCRdb on the multiplex PCR reads, gives a single entry per CDR3 protein. The table has about 430,000 distinct CDR3 sequences, around 16% seen once. Described time point: newly diagnosed GD, antithyroid drugs for less than 3 months. Generation of the TCR library employed RNA extracted from PBMCs. These data also featured in a second study, about T cells in Graves' hyperthyroidism and ophthalmopathy.

The sequenced sample was peripheral blood mononuclear cells (PBMCs), obtained at new diagnosis, from a patient treated with antithyroid drugs. These receptors all stem from a woman aged 40 to 50 with Graves disease.

The V gene is TRBV24-1, the J gene TRBJ2-7; 8 nucleotides align to TRBD1. Per the germline V gene, CDR1 is KGHDR and CDR2 is SFDVKD. This CDR3 has 13 residues. Unmatched junction bases numbered 1, after V lost 4 bases and J lost 3 bases. This CDR3 is CATSETGVYEQYF. CDR3 DNA: TGTGCCACCAGTGAGACAGGGGTCTACGAGCAGTACTTC.

The J gene is TRBJ1-5, the V gene TRBV6-9; D gene ambiguous. Trimming took off 3 bases at V and 7 bases at J, with 13 bases between the two ends. In germline, CDR1 is MNHGY, CDR2 SVAAGI. This CDR3 region has 14 residues. This chain's CDR3 is CASSYVGERQPQHF. In nucleotides, the CDR3 is TGTGCCAGCAGTTACGTGGGTGAGAGGCAGCCCCAGCATTTT.

This clonotype was seen ten or more times. CDR3 residues: CASSRGQGILEQYF. CDR3 bases: TGTGCCAGTAGTAGGGGACAGGGGATCCTCGAGCAGTACTTC. This chain connects TRBV19 to TRBJ2-7; 10 bases are a match to TRBD1. The V segment lost 4 bases and the J segment 6 bases; nucleotides outside the gene matches: 6. CDR3 length: 14 residues. The germline V gene encodes CDR1 LNHDA and CDR2 SQIVND (reference sequence). Drawing the rest from reference TRBV19 and TRBJ2-7, the complete variable domain is DGGITQSPKYLFRKEGQNVTLSCEQNLNHDAMYWYRQDPGQGLRLIYYSQIVNDFQKGDIAEGYSVSREKKESFPLTVTSAQKNPTAFYLCASSRGQGILEQYFGPGTRLTVT.

The rearrangement links TRBV5-1 to TRBJ2-1; the match to TRBD2 covers 11 bases. Germline lookup yields CDR1 SGHRS and CDR2 YFSETQ. The CDR3 extends over 16 amino acids. J lost 12 bases, V lost 4 bases, and 15 bases had no gene match. The CDR3 sequence: CASSPGTSGPSFRQFF. CDR3 nucleotide sequence: TGCGCCAGCAGCCCCGGGACTAGCGGCCCCAGTTTTCGGCAGTTCTTC.

This rearrangement joins TRBV28 to TRBJ1-1; possible D gene TRBD1, 6 bases. Per germline, CDR1 MDHEN and CDR2 SYDVKM. CDR3 length equals 11 residues. Trimming removed 5 bases at V and 10 bases at J, with 11 bases between. The CDR3 coding sequence is TGTGCCAGCAGTCCTCAGGGGCTAGCTTTCTTT. Its protein is CASSPQGLAFF.

This clonotype came up many times. This chain joins TRBV12-3 or TRBV12-4 and TRBJ2-5, with 10 bases that match TRBD1. CDR3 length: 14 residues. V lost 5 bases, J lost 3 bases, and 3 bases stayed unmatched. The CDR3 bases are TGTGCCAGCAGTATCGGACAGGGGGAAGAGACCCAGTACTTC. Protein sequence: CASSIGQGEETQYF.

This clonotype has ten or more counts. CDR3 DNA: TGTGCCAGCAGTGAAGCAGGGCATCTCTACACCTTC. Amino acids: CASSEAGHLYTF. The J gene is TRBJ1-2, the V gene TRBV2, with D uncertain. The germline V gene encodes CDR1 SNHLY and CDR2 FYNNEI. V lost 0 bases to trimming and J lost 10 bases, with 9 bases between them. CDR3 length: 12 amino acids.

Many counts were recorded for this clonotype. The genes are TRBV28 and TRBJ2-4, with 9 bases aligning to TRBD2. The junction had 14 bases not matched to a gene; V was cut back by 7 bases and J by 1 base. The germline CDR1 and CDR2 sequences are MDHEN and SYDVKM. The CDR3 consists of 18 residues. As DNA, the CDR3 is TGTGCCAGCACCTTTAGGCCTAGCGGGAATAGGGCCAAAAACATTCAGTACTTC. Residues: CASTFRPSGNRAKNIQYF.

This clonotype was seen repeatedly, ten times or more. J is TRBJ2-5 and V is TRBV7-9; D uncertain. Looked up from germline, CDR1 is SEHNR and CDR2 is FQNEAQ (reference sequence). This CDR3 has 12 residues. The V gene lost 4 bases and the J gene lost 5 bases, with 8 bases spanning the gap. In DNA, the CDR3 is TGTGCCAGCAGCTCTAACGCGGAGACCCAGTACTTC. Protein product: CASSSNAETQYF.